The T cell receptor beta chain under discussion was sequenced for a study of T cell changes during pregnancy in multiple sclerosis. The V end lost 4 bases, the J end lost 1 base, and 15 bases lay between the germline ends. Germline values: CDR1 SGHAT, CDR2 FQDESV (reference sequence). CDR3 length equals 16 residues. Sequencing was performed with immunoSEQ multiplex PCR; in TCRdb, only in-frame clones are kept and a portion is missing. The table includes 91,000 or so clones, 85% to 95% detected once. This chain links TRBV11-1 with TRBJ2-3, with a possible D match to TRBD2 (5 bases). This material consisted of peripheral blood, taken after pregnancy. This TCR derives from a female donor with multiple sclerosis, enrolled in a pregnancy study. As DNA, the CDR3 is TGTGCCAGCAGCTACGGGATAGGGCAACGCACAGATACGCAGTATTTT. This gives the protein CASSYGIGQRTDTQYF.